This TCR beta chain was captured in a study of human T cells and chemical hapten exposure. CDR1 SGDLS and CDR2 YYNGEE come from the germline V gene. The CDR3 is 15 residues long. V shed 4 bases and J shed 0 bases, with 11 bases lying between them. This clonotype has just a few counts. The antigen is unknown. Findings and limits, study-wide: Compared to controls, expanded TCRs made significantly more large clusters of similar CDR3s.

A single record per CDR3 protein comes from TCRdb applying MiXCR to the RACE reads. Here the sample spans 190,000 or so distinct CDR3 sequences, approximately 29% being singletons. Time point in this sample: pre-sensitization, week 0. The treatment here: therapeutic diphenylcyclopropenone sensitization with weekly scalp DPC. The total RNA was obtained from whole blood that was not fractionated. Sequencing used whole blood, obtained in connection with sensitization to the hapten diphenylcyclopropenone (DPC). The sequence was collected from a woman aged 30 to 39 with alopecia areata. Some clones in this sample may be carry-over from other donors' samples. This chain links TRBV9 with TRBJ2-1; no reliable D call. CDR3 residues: CASSPQPSSYNEQFF. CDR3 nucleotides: TGTGCCAGCAGCCCCCAACCGAGCTCCTACAATGAGCAGTTCTTC.